This passage covers 27 T cell receptor beta chains from one sample sequenced in a study of blood T cell repertoires in COVID-19. Profiled with immunoSEQ multiplex PCR; TCRdb holds only in-frame clones, not every one. The repertoire holds under 130,000 clones, with 89% as singletons. Sequencing used peripheral blood. The receptors originated from a woman older than 75 in a cohort sampled during active COVID-19.

The V call is TRBV28, the J call TRBJ2-6, with a weak D call TRBD2 (5 bases). Germline V CDR1 and CDR2: MDHEN, SYDVKM. The V end was cut by 5 bases, the J end by 4 bases, with 12 bases between. The CDR3 covers 15 residues. Here the CDR3 reads CASSPGVTGANVLTF. The CDR3 region has the DNA TGTGCCAGCAGTCCCGGGGTAACAGGGGCCAACGTCCTGACTTTC.

This chain uses TRBV6-4 with TRBJ2-1; 13 bases are shared with TRBD2. There are 18 residues in the CDR3. Losses at the gene ends were 5 bases for V and 0 bases for J; bases not matched to a gene: 7. From germline, CDR1 is MRHNA and CDR2 SNTAGT. CDR3 nucleotides: TGTGCCAGCAGTAGACTAGCGGGGGGCTTGAGCTCCTACAATGAGCAGTTCTTC. Translating it yields CASSRLAGGLSSYNEQFF.

In the case of this clone: The same CDR3 also results from other DNA sequences found in this sample. CDR3 region: CASSVDQGRNYGYTF. CDR3 DNA sequence: TGTGCCAGCAGCGTAGATCAGGGGCGCAACTATGGCTACACCTTC. The chain joins TRBV5-5 to TRBJ1-2; D might be TRBD1 (6 bases). The CDR3 is 15 residues long. The germline CDR1 and CDR2 sequences are SGHKS and YYEKEE (reference sequence). V dropped 4 bases and J dropped 2 bases, with 15 bases sitting between them.

CDR3 loop: CASNRGLQETQYF. The DNA of the CDR3 is TGTGCCAGCAACAGGGGACTCCAAGAGACCCAGTACTTC. The chain employs TRBV2 and TRBJ2-5; D perhaps matches TRBD1 (7 bases). V was pared by 7 bases and J by 1 base, with 10 bases between. Germline V gene data show CDR1 as SNHLY and CDR2 as FYNNEI. The CDR3 contains 13 residues.

The chain uses TRBV11-2 and TRBJ1-4, with 8 positions matching TRBD1. The CDR3 is 14 amino acids. Germline-derived CDR1 and CDR2 are SGHAT and FQNNGV. Trimming took 6 bases from V and 7 from J; bases not matched to a gene: 7. CDR3 DNA sequence: TGTGCCAGCAGACTAGGACAGGGCGGTGAAAAACTGTTTTTT. Encoded protein: CASRLGQGGEKLFF. Filled out from reference TRBV11-2 and TRBJ1-4, the complete variable domain reads EAGVAQSPRYKIIEKRQSVAFWCNPISGHATLYWYQQILGQGPKLLIQFQNNGVVDDSQLPKDRFSAERLKGVDSTLKIQPAKLEDSAVYLCASRLGQGGEKLFFGSGTQLSVL.

This chain connects TRBV6-1 to TRBJ2-2; tentatively, D is TRBD1 (6 bases). The germline V gene has CDR1 MNHNS and CDR2 SASEGT. V was shortened by 4 bases and J by 0 bases, with 15 bases between the two germline ends. The CDR3 extends over 17 amino acids. The DNA for the CDR3 is TGTGCCAGCAGTGTTTCTGGGGGCACTTCGAACACCGGGGAGCTGTTTTTT. Translation gives CASSVSGGTSNTGELFF.

The V and J genes are TRBV29-1 and TRBJ2-6; 7 bases match TRBD2. CDR3 length: 16 amino acids. Losses at the gene ends were 5 bases for V and 2 bases for J; bases not matched to a gene: 9. Looked up from germline, CDR1 is SQVTM and CDR2 is ANQGSEA. The DNA for the CDR3 is TGCAGCGTTTCTGTGGGAGGGTCCCCTGGGGCCAACGTCCTGACTTTC. Amino acid sequence: CSVSVGGSPGANVLTF.

The V and J genes are TRBV7-3 and TRBJ2-2; 10 positions match TRBD2. The length of the CDR3 is 16 residues. J lost 7 bases, V lost 2 bases, and 7 bases had no gene match. Germline V CDR1 and CDR2: SGHTA, FQGTGA. The CDR3 nucleotides are TGTGCCAGCAGCTTACTAGCGGGGGTTACCGGCGGGGAGCTGTTTTTT. Its translation is CASSLLAGVTGGELFF.

The V call is TRBV5-3, the J call TRBJ2-7; 13 bases map to TRBD2. TRBV5-3 carries the ORF label, with uncertain function. This CDR3 spans 17 amino acids. The J segment lost 2 bases and the V segment lost 2 bases, leaving 7 bases of the junction unmatched. The CDR3, as DNA: TGTGCCAGAAGCTTTGGACTAGCGGGAGTAAACACCTACGAGCAGTACTTC. It encodes CARSFGLAGVNTYEQYF.

This sequence joins TRBV10-3 and TRBJ2-7; D call uncertain. Trimming removed 3 bases from V and 4 bases from J, with 7 bases in between. Germline V lookup: CDR1 ENHRY, CDR2 SYGVKD. This CDR3 region has 12 residues. The CDR3 sequence: CAISDKSYEQYF. CDR3 DNA sequence: TGTGCCATCAGTGATAAATCTTACGAGCAGTACTTC.

The rearrangement links TRBV27 to TRBJ1-1; D uncertain. The CDR3 covers 13 residues. The V end was cut by 5 bases, the J end by 1 base, with 8 bases between. Germline assignment: CDR1 MNHEY and CDR2 SMNVEV (reference sequence). The CDR3 spells CASSPRQNTEAFF. CDR3 DNA: TGTGCCAGCAGTCCCCGACAGAACACTGAAGCTTTCTTT.

The chain has TRBV5-1 and TRBJ1-2; D is unresolved. Germline V gene lookup returns CDR1 SGHRS and CDR2 YFSETQ. CDR3 size: 14 residues. Trimming stripped 2 bases from V and 0 bases from J, with 8 bases between. The CDR3 loop reads CASSFGGSNYGYTF. The CDR3 DNA follows: TGCGCCAGCAGCTTCGGCGGTTCTAACTATGGCTACACCTTC.

The chain has TRBV10-3 and TRBJ2-3, with a possible D match to TRBD1 (6 bases). Germline values: CDR1 ENHRY, CDR2 SYGVKD. The CDR3 sequence is 12 residues long. V was shortened by 6 bases and J by 9 bases, with 13 bases between the two germline ends. The CDR3 DNA reads as TGTGCCATCAGAAGGGGGACAAGAACGCAGTATTTT. As protein: CAIRRGTRTQYF.

The chain links TRBV7-2 to TRBJ2-5; D perhaps matches TRBD1 (6 bases). This CDR3 has 15 amino acids. Germline CDR1 SGHTA, CDR2 FQGNSA. The V end lost 2 bases, the J end lost 2 bases, and 12 bases lay between the germline ends. The CDR3 DNA sequence: TGTGCCAGCAGCTTAACCACAGGGATTCAAGAGACCCAGTACTTC. This sequence encodes CASSLTTGIQETQYF.

A few counts support this clone. The chain recombines TRBV24-1 with TRBJ1-5; 8 bases are shared with TRBD1. The CDR3 runs to 21 residues. CDR1 and CDR2 (germline): KGHDR, SFDVKD. The ends lost 4 bases at V and 0 bases at J; junction bases unmatched: 19. CDR3 residues: CATSDPLQRTGRDHSNQPQHF. The CDR3 coding sequence is TGTGCCACCAGTGACCCTTTACAGAGGACAGGGAGGGATCATAGCAATCAGCCCCAGCATTTT.

The rearrangement uses TRBV24-1 and TRBJ2-2, with 13 nucleotides matching TRBD2. There are 16 residues in the CDR3. CDR1 is KGHDR and CDR2 is SFDVKD in the germline V gene. With V trimmed by 3 bases and J by 6 bases, 3 bases remained unmatched. Here the CDR3 DNA reads TGTGCCACCAGTGATCCTGGACTAGCGGGAGCCGGGGAGCTGTTTTTT. The encoded protein is CATSDPGLAGAGELFF.

The sample holds one count of this clone. A read error may produce the germline difference seen at one junction end. The V call is TRBV6-1, the J call TRBJ2-7, with D perhaps assigned TRBD1 or TRBD2 (7 bases each). The germline gives CDR1 MNHNS, CDR2 SASEGT. This CDR3 spans 14 amino acids. The CDR3 region has the DNA TGTGCCAGCAGTCAAGCGGGACAGCTTAGCGAGCAGTACTTC. Translation: CASSQAGQLSEQYF.

CDR3 region: CASSADQGAYEQYF. CDR3 bases: TGTGCCAGCAGTGCTGACCAGGGGGCGTACGAGCAGTACTTC. J is TRBJ2-7 and V is TRBV2; 8 positions match TRBD1. Germline V lookup: CDR1 SNHLY, CDR2 FYNNEI. The length of the CDR3 is 14 residues. Trimming cost V 4 bases and J 4 bases; bases outside gene matches: 6.

The chain employs TRBV4-2 and TRBJ2-7, with D possibly being TRBD2 (6 bases). Germline-derived CDR1 and CDR2 are LGHNA and YNFKEQ. The CDR3 spans 17 residues. Deletions cut 1 base from V and 2 bases from J, with 18 bases between. The CDR3 protein is CASSQGRSGTYTYEQYF. Written as DNA, the CDR3 is TGTGCCAGCAGCCAAGGCCGATCCGGGACTTATACCTACGAGCAGTACTTC.

The chain has TRBV5-6 and TRBJ1-1; 7 nucleotides agree with TRBD1. The CDR3 is made up of 16 amino acids. After removal of 4 bases from V and 2 bases from J, the junction contained 11 bases not matched to a gene. Germline CDR1 and CDR2: SGHDT and YYEEEE. The CDR3, as DNA: TGTGCCAGCAGCCCCCCGGGACAGCCTTTTAACACTGAAGCTTTCTTT. It codes for CASSPPGQPFNTEAFF.

The J gene is TRBJ1-2, the V gene TRBV5-4, with 7 nucleotides matching TRBD1. CDR3 length equals 15 residues. Germline CDR1 SGHNT, CDR2 YYREEE (reference sequence). V dropped 4 bases and J dropped 3; count of bases not matched to a gene: 9. CDR3 sequence: CASSMDLQGDYGYTF. CDR3 nucleotide sequence: TGTGCCAGCAGCATGGACCTCCAGGGGGACTATGGCTACACCTTC.

This sequence joins TRBV27 and TRBJ1-2; no reliable D call. In germline, CDR1 is MNHEY, CDR2 SMNVEV (reference sequence). V was cut by 7 bases and J by 2 bases, with 23 bases left in between. The CDR3 consists of 17 residues. CDR3 sequence: CASTSQRGLTTNYGYTF. The CDR3 DNA is TGTGCCAGCACCTCACAGCGGGGTTTAACCACGAACTATGGCTACACCTTC.

The V and J genes are TRBV6-5 and TRBJ2-3; 10 positions match TRBD1. The CDR3 sequence is 16 residues long. Per the germline V gene, CDR1 is MNHEY and CDR2 is SVGAGI. Unmatched junction bases numbered 8, after V lost 2 bases and J lost 6 bases. The CDR3 here is CASSYLGQGSPDTQYF. DNA for the CDR3: TGTGCCAGCAGTTACCTGGGACAGGGGTCTCCGGATACGCAGTATTTT.

The rearrangement uses TRBV4-1 and TRBJ1-2; D may be TRBD1 (6 bases). CDR3 length: 16 residues. Trimming removed 3 bases from V and 4 bases from J, with 18 bases in between. Per germline, CDR1 MGHRA and CDR2 YSYEKL. CDR3 sequence (DNA): TGCGCCAGCAGCCATCCCGGACAGATTCAGCTCTATGGCTACACCTTC. Protein: CASSHPGQIQLYGYTF.

V gene TRBV11-2 combines with J gene TRBJ2-5; tentative D call: TRBD2 (5 bases). CDR3 size: 16 residues. The germline V gene has CDR1 SGHAT and CDR2 FQNNGV. V dropped 1 base and J dropped 5 bases, with 17 bases sitting between them. The CDR3 region is CASSLGNAGKVETQYF. Written as DNA, the CDR3 is TGTGCCAGCAGCTTAGGGAACGCCGGGAAGGTGGAGACCCAGTACTTC. The full variable domain, in which reference TRBV11-2 and TRBJ2-5 provide the parts outside the CDR3, is EAGVAQSPRYKIIEKRQSVAFWCNPISGHATLYWYQQILGQGPKLLIQFQNNGVVDDSQLPKDRFSAERLKGVDSTLKIQPAKLEDSAVYLCASSLGNAGKVETQYFGPGTRLLVL.

CDR3 DNA: TGTGCCAGCAGCTTCACAGGGGGCAATCAGCCCCAGCATTTT. Its protein is CASSFTGGNQPQHF. This chain joins TRBV5-5 and TRBJ1-5; 7 bases fit TRBD1. The ends lost 2 bases at V and 2 bases at J; junction bases unmatched: 1. Per germline, CDR1 SGHKS and CDR2 YYEKEE (reference sequence). The CDR3 totals 14 residues.

This sequence joins TRBV6-4 and TRBJ2-1; a possible D gene is TRBD1 (6 bases). The CDR3 is 16 amino acids. CDR1 and CDR2 (germline): MRHNA, SNTAGT. V shed 4 bases and J shed 6 bases, with 19 bases lying between them. The CDR3 DNA follows: TGTGCCAGCAGTGTCCAACAGGGTAGGTTTGGCAATGAGCAGTTCTTC. As protein: CASSVQQGRFGNEQFF.